The clone carrying this T cell receptor beta chain was detected many times. The CDR3 runs 13 residues. Trimming shortened V by 6 bases and J by 5 bases, and 12 bases separated the two germline ends. TCRbeta library preparation incorporated unique molecular identifiers. TCRdb re-called the PCR reads through MiXCR, storing one row per CDR3 protein. The sample holds some 490,000 distinct CDR3 sequences, around an eighth seen once. This sample was included in a study of T-cell reconstitution after alpha-beta-depleted transplantation in children. Sequenced material: PBMCs from the stem cell graft donor, taken from the stem cell graft. The clonotype comes from a human donor who donated a stem cell graft to a child with combined immunodeficiency. This chain joins TRBV12-3 or TRBV12-4 and TRBJ2-3, with D unclear. CDR3: CASRPSWVDTQYF. Written as DNA, the CDR3 is TGTGCCAGCAGGCCATCTTGGGTAGATACGCAGTATTTT.